Listed here are 2 T cell receptor beta chains from one sample, sequenced in a study of T cell responses to AZD1222 COVID-19 vaccine. Produced via immunoSEQ multiplex PCR; TCRdb's table is partial and in-frame only. The repertoire consists of some 130,000 clones, with roughly 90% occurring once and the leading ten covering more than 1%. Source: peripheral blood, taken 28 days after the second AZD1222 dose. These receptors were obtained from an adult who received the AZD1222 COVID-19 vaccine.

Here the CDR3 reads CASSQDLEGYEQYF. CDR3 sequence (DNA): TGTGCCAGCAGCCAAGATTTAGAAGGTTACGAGCAGTACTTC. V usage is TRBV3-1 (or the pseudogene TRBV3-2) and J usage is TRBJ2-7; no definite D call. Germline values: CDR1 LGHDT, CDR2 YNNKEL (reference sequence). Trimming left V 0 bases short and J 4 bases short, with 10 bases between. The CDR3 has 14 residues.

This rearrangement joins TRBV5-1 to TRBJ2-7; D tentatively reads TRBD1 or TRBD2 (5 bases each). Germline values: CDR1 SGHRS, CDR2 YFSETQ. The V and J ends lost 5 bases and 6 bases respectively, with 21 bases between them. The CDR3 runs to 15 residues. The CDR3, as DNA: TGCGCCAGCAGGACCGGGGCCGAAAACGTGGGCGAGCAGTACTTC. Residues: CASRTGAENVGEQYF.